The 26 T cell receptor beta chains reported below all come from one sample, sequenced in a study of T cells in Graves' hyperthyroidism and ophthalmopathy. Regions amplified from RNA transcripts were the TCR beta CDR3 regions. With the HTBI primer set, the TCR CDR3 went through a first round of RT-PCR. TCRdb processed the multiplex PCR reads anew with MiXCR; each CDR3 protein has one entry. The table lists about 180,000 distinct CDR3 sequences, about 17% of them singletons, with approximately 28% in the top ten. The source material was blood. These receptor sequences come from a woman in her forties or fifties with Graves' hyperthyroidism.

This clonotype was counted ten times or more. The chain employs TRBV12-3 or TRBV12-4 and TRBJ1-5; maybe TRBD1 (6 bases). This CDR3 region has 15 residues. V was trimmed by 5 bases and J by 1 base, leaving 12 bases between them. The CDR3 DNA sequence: TGTGCCAGCAGTAAGGACAGACTAAGCAATCAGCCCCAGCATTTT. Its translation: CASSKDRLSNQPQHF.

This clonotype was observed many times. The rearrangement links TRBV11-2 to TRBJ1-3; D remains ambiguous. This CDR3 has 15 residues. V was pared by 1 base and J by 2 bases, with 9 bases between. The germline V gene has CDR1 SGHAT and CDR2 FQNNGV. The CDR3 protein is CASSLGGGTGNTIYF. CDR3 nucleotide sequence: TGTGCCAGCAGCTTAGGGGGTGGGACTGGAAACACCATATATTTT.

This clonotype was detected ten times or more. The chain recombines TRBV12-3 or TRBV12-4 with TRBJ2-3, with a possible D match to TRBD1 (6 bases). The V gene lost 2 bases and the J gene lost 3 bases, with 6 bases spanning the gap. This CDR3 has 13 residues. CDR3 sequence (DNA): TGTGCCAGCAGTTTAAGGGGGACAGATACGCAGTATTTT. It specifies CASSLRGTDTQYF.

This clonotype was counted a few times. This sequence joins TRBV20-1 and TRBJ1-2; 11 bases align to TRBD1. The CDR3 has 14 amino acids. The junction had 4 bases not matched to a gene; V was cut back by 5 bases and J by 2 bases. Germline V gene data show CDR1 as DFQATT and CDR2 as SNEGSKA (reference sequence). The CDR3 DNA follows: TGCAGTGCTTTGGACAGGGGGCTAAACTATGGCTACACCTTC. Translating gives CSALDRGLNYGYTF.

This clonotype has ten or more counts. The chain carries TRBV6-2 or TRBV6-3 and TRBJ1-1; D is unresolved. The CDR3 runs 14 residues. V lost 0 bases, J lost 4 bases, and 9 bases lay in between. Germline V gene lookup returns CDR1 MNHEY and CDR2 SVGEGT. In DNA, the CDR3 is TGTGCCAGCAGTTACTCTGTGAGTAGCACTGAAGCTTTCTTT. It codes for CASSYSVSSTEAFF.

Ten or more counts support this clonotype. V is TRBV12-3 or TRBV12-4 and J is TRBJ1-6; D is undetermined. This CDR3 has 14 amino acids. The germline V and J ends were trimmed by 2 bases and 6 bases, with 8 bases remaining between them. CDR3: CASSLLQFNSPLHF. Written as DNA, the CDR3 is TGTGCCAGCAGTTTATTACAGTTTAATTCACCCCTCCACTTT.

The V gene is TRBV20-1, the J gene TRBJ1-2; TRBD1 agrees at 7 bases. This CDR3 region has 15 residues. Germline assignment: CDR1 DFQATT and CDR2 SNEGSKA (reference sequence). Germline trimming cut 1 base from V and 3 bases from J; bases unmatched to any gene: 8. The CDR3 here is CSARGRDSVDYGYTF. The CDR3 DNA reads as TGCAGTGCTAGAGGCCGGGACAGTGTCGACTATGGCTACACCTTC.

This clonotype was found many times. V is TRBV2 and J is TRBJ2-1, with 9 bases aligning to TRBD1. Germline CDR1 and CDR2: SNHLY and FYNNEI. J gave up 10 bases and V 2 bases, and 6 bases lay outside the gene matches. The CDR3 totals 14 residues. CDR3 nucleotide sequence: TGTGCCAGCAGTGAACGGACAGGGGCAGGGGAGCAGTTCTTC. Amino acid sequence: CASSERTGAGEQFF. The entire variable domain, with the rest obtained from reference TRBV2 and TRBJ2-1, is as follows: EPEVTQTPSHQVTQMGQEVILRCVPISNHLYFYWYRQILGQKVEFLVSFYNNEISEKSEIFDDQFSVERPDGSNFTLKIRSTKLEDSAMYFCASSERTGAGEQFFGPGTRLTVL.

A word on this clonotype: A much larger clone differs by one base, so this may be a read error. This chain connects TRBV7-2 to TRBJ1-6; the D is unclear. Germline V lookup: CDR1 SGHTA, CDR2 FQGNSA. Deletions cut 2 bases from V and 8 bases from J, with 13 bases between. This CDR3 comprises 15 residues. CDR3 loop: CASSLTIGGYSPLHF. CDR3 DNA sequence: TGTGCCAGCAGCTTAACGATAGGAGGGTATTCACCCCTCCACTTT.

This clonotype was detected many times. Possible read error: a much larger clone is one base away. This CDR3 reads CASTFIQGDSPLHF. CDR3 in DNA: TGTGCCAGCACCTTTATTCAAGGCGATTCACCCCTCCACTTT. The chain couples TRBV2 to TRBJ1-6; D gene ambiguous. The CDR3 is 14 amino acids. The V gene's germline CDR1 is SNHLY and CDR2 FYNNEI. Between the trimmed V and J ends, which lost 7 bases and 8 bases, there was a span of 15 bases. Using reference TRBV2 and TRBJ1-6 for the parts outside the CDR3, the full variable domain is EPEVTQTPSHQVTQMGQEVILRCVPISNHLYFYWYRQILGQKVEFLVSFYNNEISEKSEIFDDQFSVERPDGSNFTLKIRSTKLEDSAMYFCASTFIQGDSPLHFGNGTRLTVT.

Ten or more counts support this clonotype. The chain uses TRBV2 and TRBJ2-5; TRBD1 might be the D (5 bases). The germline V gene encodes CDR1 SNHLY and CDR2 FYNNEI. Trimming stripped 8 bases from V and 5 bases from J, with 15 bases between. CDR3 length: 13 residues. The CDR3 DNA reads TGTGCCAGCTGTAGAGAGCAGGGTGAGACCCAGTACTTC. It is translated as CASCREQGETQYF.

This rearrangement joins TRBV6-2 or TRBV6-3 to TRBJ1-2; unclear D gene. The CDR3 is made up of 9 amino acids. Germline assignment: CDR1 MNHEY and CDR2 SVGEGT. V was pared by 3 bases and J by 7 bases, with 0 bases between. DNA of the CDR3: TGTGCCAGCAGTTATGGCTACACCTTC. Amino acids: CASSYGYTF.

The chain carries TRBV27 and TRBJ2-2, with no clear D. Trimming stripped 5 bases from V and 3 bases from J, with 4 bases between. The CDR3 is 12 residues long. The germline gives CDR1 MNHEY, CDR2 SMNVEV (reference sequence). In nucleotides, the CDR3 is TGTGCCAGCAGTAGGCACACCGGGGAGCTGTTTTTT. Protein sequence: CASSRHTGELFF.

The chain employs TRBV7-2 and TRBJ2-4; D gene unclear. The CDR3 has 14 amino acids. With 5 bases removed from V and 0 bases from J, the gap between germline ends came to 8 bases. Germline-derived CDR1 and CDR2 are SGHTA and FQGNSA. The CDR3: CASSPELAKNIQYF. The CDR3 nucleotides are TGTGCCAGCAGCCCCGAGCTAGCCAAAAACATTCAGTACTTC.

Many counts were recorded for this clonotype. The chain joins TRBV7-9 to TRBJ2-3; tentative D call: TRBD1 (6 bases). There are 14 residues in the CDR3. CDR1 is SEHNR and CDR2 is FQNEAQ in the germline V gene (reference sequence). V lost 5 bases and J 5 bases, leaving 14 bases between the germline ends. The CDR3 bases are TGTGCCAGCAGCCCGAAACAGGGTGGAGATACGCAGTATTTT. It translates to CASSPKQGGDTQYF.

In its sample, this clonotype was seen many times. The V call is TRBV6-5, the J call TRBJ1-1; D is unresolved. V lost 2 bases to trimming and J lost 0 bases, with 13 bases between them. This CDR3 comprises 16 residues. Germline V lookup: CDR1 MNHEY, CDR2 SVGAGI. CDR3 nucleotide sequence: TGTGCCAGCAGTTACGATGGGAGGTTAGTGAACACTGAAGCTTTCTTT. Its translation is CASSYDGRLVNTEAFF.

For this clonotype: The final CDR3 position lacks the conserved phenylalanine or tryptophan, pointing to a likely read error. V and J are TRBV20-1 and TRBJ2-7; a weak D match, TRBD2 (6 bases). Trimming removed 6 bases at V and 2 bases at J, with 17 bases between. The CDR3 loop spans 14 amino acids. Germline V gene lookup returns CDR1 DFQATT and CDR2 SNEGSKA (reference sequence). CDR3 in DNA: TGCAGTGCCACCCGGGACTTTTTACCCTACGAGCAGTACCTC. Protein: CSATRDFLPYEQYL.

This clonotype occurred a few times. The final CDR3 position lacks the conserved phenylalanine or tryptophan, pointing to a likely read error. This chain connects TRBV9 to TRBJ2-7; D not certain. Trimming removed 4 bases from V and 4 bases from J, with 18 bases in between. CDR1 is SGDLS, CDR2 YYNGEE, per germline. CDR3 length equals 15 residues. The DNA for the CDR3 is TGTGCCAGCAGCCCCCAGAGTTGGTATGAGTACGAGCAGTACCTC. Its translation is CASSPQSWYEYEQYL.

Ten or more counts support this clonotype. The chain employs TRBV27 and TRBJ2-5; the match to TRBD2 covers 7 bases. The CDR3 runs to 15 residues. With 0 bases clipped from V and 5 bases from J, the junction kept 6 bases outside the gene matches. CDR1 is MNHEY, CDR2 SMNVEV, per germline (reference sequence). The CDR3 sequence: CASSLSRSGTETQYF. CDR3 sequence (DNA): TGTGCCAGCAGTTTATCCCGGAGCGGGACGGAGACCCAGTACTTC.

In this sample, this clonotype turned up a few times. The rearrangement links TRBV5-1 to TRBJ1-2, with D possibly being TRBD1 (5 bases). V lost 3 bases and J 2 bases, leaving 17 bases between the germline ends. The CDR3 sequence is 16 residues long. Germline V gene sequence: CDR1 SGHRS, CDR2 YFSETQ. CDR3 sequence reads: CASSSEPRGGNYGYTF. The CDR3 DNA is TGCGCCAGCAGCTCCGAACCGAGGGGTGGGAACTATGGCTACACCTTC. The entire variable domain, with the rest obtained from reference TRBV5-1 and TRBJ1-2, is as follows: KAGVTQTPRYLIKTRGQQVTLSCSPISGHRSVSWYQQTPGQGLQFLFEYFSETQRNKGNFPGRFSGRQFSNSRSEMNVSTLELGDSALYLCASSSEPRGGNYGYTFGSGTRLTVV.

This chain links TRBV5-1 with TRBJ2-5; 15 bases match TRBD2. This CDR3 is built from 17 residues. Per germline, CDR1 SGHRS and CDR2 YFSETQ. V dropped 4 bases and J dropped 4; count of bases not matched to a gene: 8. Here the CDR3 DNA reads TGCGCCAGCAGCACCGGACTAGCGGGGGGGCCTGGAGAGACCCAGTACTTC. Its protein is CASSTGLAGGPGETQYF.

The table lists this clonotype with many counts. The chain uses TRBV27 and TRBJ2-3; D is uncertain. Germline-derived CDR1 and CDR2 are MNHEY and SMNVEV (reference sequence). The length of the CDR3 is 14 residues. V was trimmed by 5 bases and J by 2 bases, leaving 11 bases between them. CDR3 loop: CASSPLTHTDTQYF. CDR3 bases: TGTGCCAGCAGTCCCCTGACCCACACAGATACGCAGTATTTT.

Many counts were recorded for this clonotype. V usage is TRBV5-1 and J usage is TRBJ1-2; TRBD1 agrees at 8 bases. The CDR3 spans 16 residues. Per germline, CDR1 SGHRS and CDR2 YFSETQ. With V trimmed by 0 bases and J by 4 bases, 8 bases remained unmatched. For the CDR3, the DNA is TGCGCCAGCAGCTTGGCCCAGGGGGCGGAGGTCTATGGCTACACCTTC. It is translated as CASSLAQGAEVYGYTF. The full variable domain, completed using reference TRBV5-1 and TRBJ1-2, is KAGVTQTPRYLIKTRGQQVTLSCSPISGHRSVSWYQQTPGQGLQFLFEYFSETQRNKGNFPGRFSGRQFSNSRSEMNVSTLELGDSALYLCASSLAQGAEVYGYTFGSGTRLTVV.

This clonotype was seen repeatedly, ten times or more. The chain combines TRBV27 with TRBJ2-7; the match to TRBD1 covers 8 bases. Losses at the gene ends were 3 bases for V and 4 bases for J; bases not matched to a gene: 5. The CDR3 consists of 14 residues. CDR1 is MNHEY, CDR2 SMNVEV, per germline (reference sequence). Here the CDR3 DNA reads TGTGCCAGCAGTTTCGAGGGACAGGTATACGAGCAGTACTTC. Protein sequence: CASSFEGQVYEQYF.

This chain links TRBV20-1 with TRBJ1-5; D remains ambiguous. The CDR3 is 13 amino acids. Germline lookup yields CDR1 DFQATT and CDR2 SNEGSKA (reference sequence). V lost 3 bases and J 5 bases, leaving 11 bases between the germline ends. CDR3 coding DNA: TGCAGTGCTAGGGGCACCCTTGATCAGCCCCAGCATTTT. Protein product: CSARGTLDQPQHF.

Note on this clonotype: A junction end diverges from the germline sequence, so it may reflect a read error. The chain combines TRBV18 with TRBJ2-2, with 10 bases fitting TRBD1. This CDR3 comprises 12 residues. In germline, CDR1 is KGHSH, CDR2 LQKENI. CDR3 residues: CASSPGTGDLFF. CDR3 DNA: TGTGCCAGCTCACCGGGGACAGGGGACCTGTTTTTT.